A selection of T cell receptor beta chains follows, all from one sample in a study of T cells of healthy individuals. TCRdb reprocessed the 5' RACE reads with MiXCR, giving one entry per CDR3 protein. The sample shows 60,000 to 75,000 distinct CDR3 sequences, roughly 17% of them seen only once. The origin of the receptors is a human donor in good health. CDR3s include the opening cysteine and the closing phenylalanine or tryptophan. The order of the fields is D gene, J gene, V gene, clone size, CDR3 protein, CDR3 DNA. The D gene is left open where the match is weak. Not all rows give a size; the values are once, few, many and, for expanded clones, a class.

-	TRBJ1-1	TRBV6-2/TRBV6-3	-	CASSYSRGRSTEAFF	TGTGCCAGCAGTTACTCCCGGGGCCGGTCGACTGAAGCTTTCTTT
-	TRBJ2-7	TRBV28	many	CASSLWFSYEQYF	TGTGCCAGCAGTTTGTGGTTCTCCTACGAGCAGTACTTC
-	TRBJ2-1	TRBV20-1	-	CSATYGGGSYNEQFF	TGCAGTGCCACCTACGGTGGGGGCTCCTACAATGAGCAGTTCTTC
TRBD2	TRBJ2-3	TRBV7-9	many	CASPRDYPWDTQYF	TGTGCCAGCCCCCGGGACTACCCGTGGGATACGCAGTATTTT
-	TRBJ2-1	TRBV6-6	few	CASSFFPSMPYNEQFF	TGTGCCAGCAGTTTTTTTCCCAGTATGCCCTACAATGAGCAGTTCTTC
TRBD1	TRBJ1-2	TRBV27	many	CASSPPDRGYGYTF	TGTGCCAGCAGTCCCCCTGACAGGGGCTATGGCTACACCTTC
TRBD2	TRBJ2-7	TRBV12-5	-	CASGEPSGRYYEQYF	TGTGCTAGTGGTGAACCTAGCGGGCGATACTACGAGCAGTACTTC
TRBD1	TRBJ1-4	TRBV3-1	many	CASSPRTGFREKLFF	TGTGCCAGCAGCCCACGGACAGGGTTTCGAGAAAAACTGTTTTTT
TRBD1	TRBJ2-3	TRBV28	many	CASSRRGTGGNTQYF	TGTGCCAGCAGTAGACGCGGGACAGGGGGAAATACGCAGTATTTT
-	TRBJ2-7	TRBV2	few	CASSAGTRFGEQYF	TGTGCCAGCAGTGCCGGGACGCGCTTTGGAGAGCAGTACTTC
TRBD1	TRBJ2-5	TRBV27	-	CASTPGTGTETQYF	TGTGCCAGCACCCCCGGGACAGGGACGGAGACCCAGTACTTC
-	TRBJ1-4	TRBV6-5	few	CASTTGRGNEKLFF	TGTGCCAGCACAACAGGACGGGGGAATGAAAAACTGTTTTTT
TRBD1	TRBJ2-3	TRBV6-1	few	CASSKGDSGGTDTQYF	TGTGCCAGCTCCAAGGGGGACAGTGGAGGCACAGATACGCAGTATTTT
TRBD1	TRBJ2-5	TRBV24-1	few	CATSDWTATGPETQYF	TGTGCCACCAGTGATTGGACGGCGACAGGGCCAGAGACCCAGTACTTC
-	TRBJ2-1	TRBV11-3	many	CASSRVEGEQFF	TGTGCCAGCAGCCGGGTAGAGGGTGAGCAGTTCTTC
-	TRBJ2-1	TRBV14	few	CASSPPGLYYNEQFF	TGTGCCAGCAGCCCACCCGGACTATACTACAATGAGCAGTTCTTC
TRBD2	TRBJ2-4	TRBV4-3	few	CASSPTSGRALAKNIQYF	TGCGCCAGCAGCCCCACTAGCGGGAGGGCACTAGCCAAAAACATTCAGTACTTC
-	TRBJ2-1	TRBV4-2	many	CASSQEFGEREQFF	TGTGCCAGCAGCCAAGAGTTCGGGGAGAGAGAGCAGTTCTTC
TRBD1	TRBJ2-6	TRBV6-2/TRBV6-3	medium-sized	CASSYGQGGANVLTF	TGTGCCAGCAGTTACGGACAGGGTGGGGCCAACGTCCTGACTTTC
-	TRBJ2-7	TRBV29-1	many	CSVASRTSYEQYF	TGCAGCGTTGCTTCCCGGACTTCCTACGAGCAGTACTTC
TRBD2	TRBJ2-1	TRBV29-1	many	CSVVTSGLEQFF	TGCAGCGTGGTGACTAGCGGGCTTGAGCAGTTCTTC
-	TRBJ1-1	TRBV20-1	-	CSAKGGWSTEAFF	TGCAGTGCTAAGGGGGGCTGGAGCACTGAAGCTTTCTTT
-	TRBJ2-2	TRBV4-1	many	CASSQDRSGTGELFF	TGCGCCAGCAGCCAAGATCGGTCGGGGACCGGGGAGCTGTTTTTT
TRBD1	TRBJ2-7	TRBV5-1	-	CASRAYGGTGGIEQYF	TGCGCCAGCAGGGCCTATGGCGGGACAGGGGGGATCGAGCAGTACTTC
-	TRBJ1-5	TRBV2	-	CASSEARTNQPQHF	TGTGCCAGCAGTGAAGCGCGAACTAATCAGCCCCAGCATTTT
TRBD2	TRBJ2-7	TRBV7-2	many	CASSFGSGSVSYEQYF	TGTGCCAGCAGCTTTGGTAGCGGGAGTGTGTCCTACGAGCAGTACTTC
-	TRBJ2-7	TRBV30	once	CAWTAGTPRGEQYF	TGTGCCTGGACTGCCGGGACTCCCCGTGGCGAGCAGTACTTC
-	TRBJ2-2	TRBV25-1	few	CASSENVGGAGGTGELFF	TGTGCCAGCAGTGAGAATGTCGGGGGCGCCGGGGGCACCGGGGAGCTGTTTTTT
-	TRBJ2-2	TRBV28	-	CACNRRGLIGELFF	TGTGCCTGCAACAGGAGGGGATTGATCGGGGAGCTGTTTTTT
TRBD1	TRBJ1-6	TRBV4-1	many	CASSLEGQGGSPLHF	TGCGCCAGCAGCCTAGAGGGACAGGGTGGTTCACCCCTCCACTTT
-	TRBJ2-2	TRBV7-9	few	CASSLGGIGVETGELFF	TGTGCCAGCAGCTTAGGGGGGATAGGCGTCGAAACCGGGGAGCTGTTTTTT
-	TRBJ1-1	TRBV1	few	CTSSHIAGSNTEAFF	TGCACCAGCAGCCATATCGCCGGCAGCAACACTGAAGCTTTCTTT
-	TRBJ2-5	TRBV20-1	many	CSAMTQGMKTQYF	TGCAGTGCTATGACCCAGGGGATGAAGACCCAGTACTTC
TRBD2	TRBJ2-7	TRBV9	many	CASSPPGLGVYEQYF	TGTGCCAGCAGCCCTCCGGGACTAGGGGTCTACGAGCAGTACTTC
-	TRBJ1-1	TRBV5-1	many	CASSLQGTEAFF	TGCGCCAGCAGCTTGCAGGGTACTGAAGCTTTCTTT
-	TRBJ1-1	TRBV9	-	CASSLRQTNTEAFF	TGTGCCAGCAGCCTGCGACAGACAAACACTGAAGCTTTCTTT
TRBD2	TRBJ2-3	TRBV29-1	few	CSVEDSGAGYTDTQYF	TGCAGCGTTGAAGATAGCGGGGCGGGGTACACAGATACGCAGTATTTT
-	TRBJ2-7	TRBV12-3/TRBV12-4	many	CASSRTLSSYEQYF	TGTGCCAGCAGCAGGACCCTCAGCTCCTACGAGCAGTACTTC
-	TRBJ1-1	TRBV29-1	few	CSASWGNTEAFF	TGCAGCGCCTCGTGGGGGAACACTGAAGCTTTCTTT
TRBD2	TRBJ2-1	TRBV7-2	many	CASSSYSGRGDNEQFF	TGTGCCAGCAGCTCTTACAGCGGGAGGGGAGACAATGAGCAGTTCTTC
TRBD1	TRBJ2-5	TRBV5-8	few	CASSQAGGAKTQYF	TGTGCCAGCAGCCAAGCAGGGGGCGCGAAGACCCAGTACTTC
-	TRBJ2-7	TRBV3-1	many	CASSPGRFFDEQYF	TGTGCCAGCAGCCCCGGCAGGTTTTTCGACGAGCAGTACTTC
TRBD2	TRBJ2-7	TRBV7-9	many	CASTSAGEVDEQYF	TGTGCCAGCACCTCAGCGGGAGAGGTGGACGAGCAGTACTTC
-	TRBJ1-4	TRBV10-3	many	CAISGSSGGEKLFF	TGTGCCATCAGTGGTTCTAGTGGTGGAGAAAAACTGTTTTTT
TRBD2	TRBJ2-3	TRBV9	many	CASSVAGGLGDTQYF	TGTGCCAGCAGCGTAGCGGGAGGATTGGGAGATACGCAGTATTTT
-	TRBJ2-1	TRBV20-1	many	CSAWPPYNEQFF	TGCAGTGCGTGGCCACCCTACAATGAGCAGTTCTTC
TRBD1	TRBJ1-5	TRBV20-1	many	CSAITTRDSHQPQHF	TGCAGTGCTATAACGACCCGGGACAGTCATCAGCCCCAGCATTTT
-	TRBJ1-2	TRBV2	-	CASKSSGKNYGYTF	TGTGCCAGCAAAAGCTCAGGAAAAAACTATGGCTACACCTTC
TRBD2	TRBJ2-3	TRBV10-3	few	CAISSTGGGGTDTQYF	TGTGCCATCAGCTCTACTGGGGGCGGGGGGACAGATACGCAGTATTTT
TRBD2	TRBJ2-1	TRBV10-3	-	CAISESALAGGNEQFF	TGTGCCATCAGTGAGTCAGCACTAGCGGGGGGGAATGAGCAGTTCTTC
TRBD1	TRBJ2-1	TRBV7-6	many	CASSKYTGESYNEQFF	TGTGCCAGCAGCAAATATACAGGGGAATCCTACAATGAGCAGTTCTTC
-	TRBJ2-7	TRBV30	-	CAWSPQAPSNEQYF	TGTGCCTGGAGCCCCCAGGCCCCTTCAAACGAGCAGTACTTC
TRBD1	TRBJ2-1	TRBV29-1	few	CSAGQGAREQFF	TGCAGCGCAGGACAGGGGGCCCGGGAGCAGTTCTTC
-	TRBJ2-1	TRBV7-3	few	CASSWEPGFSNEQFF	TGTGCCAGCAGCTGGGAGCCCGGTTTTAGCAATGAGCAGTTCTTC